Below, one TCR beta chain is given with its context. This sample was taken from a study of identical twins. CDR3 length equals 16 residues. CDR1 and CDR2 (germline): SGHRS, YFSETQ. Trimming left V 0 bases short and J 3 bases short, with 14 bases between. Each CDR3 protein is one row after TCRdb ran MiXCR on the 5' RACE reads. The sample carries about 660,000 distinct CDR3 sequences, 8.6% recorded once. These data were also filed under a second study, of yellow fever vaccine responses in identical twins.

This chain links TRBV5-1 with TRBJ2-3; D is ambiguous. The source is a woman aged 18-30 years in good health. Sequencing used PBMCs. The CDR3 sequence is CASSLGDSPGTDTQYF. CDR3 bases: TGCGCCAGCAGCTTGGGGGATAGCCCTGGGACAGATACGCAGTATTTT. Full variable domain (missing parts from reference TRBV5-1 and TRBJ2-3): KAGVTQTPRYLIKTRGQQVTLSCSPISGHRSVSWYQQTPGQGLQFLFEYFSETQRNKGNFPGRFSGRQFSNSRSEMNVSTLELGDSALYLCASSLGDSPGTDTQYFGPGTRLTVL.